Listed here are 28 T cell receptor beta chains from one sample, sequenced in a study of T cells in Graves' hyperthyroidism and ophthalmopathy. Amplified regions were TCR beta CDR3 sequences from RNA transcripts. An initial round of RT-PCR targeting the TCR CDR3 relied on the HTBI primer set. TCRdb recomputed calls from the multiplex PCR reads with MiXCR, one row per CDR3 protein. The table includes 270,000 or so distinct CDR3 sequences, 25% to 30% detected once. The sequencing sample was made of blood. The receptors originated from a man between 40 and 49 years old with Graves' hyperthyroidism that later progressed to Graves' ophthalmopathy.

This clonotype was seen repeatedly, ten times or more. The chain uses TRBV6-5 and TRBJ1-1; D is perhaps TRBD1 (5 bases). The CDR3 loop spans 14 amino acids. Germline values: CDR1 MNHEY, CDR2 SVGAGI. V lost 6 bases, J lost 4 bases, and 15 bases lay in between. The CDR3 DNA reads TGTGCCAGCAGGCCAGGGAGAAGGGGCACTGAAGCTTTCTTT. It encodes CASRPGRRGTEAFF.

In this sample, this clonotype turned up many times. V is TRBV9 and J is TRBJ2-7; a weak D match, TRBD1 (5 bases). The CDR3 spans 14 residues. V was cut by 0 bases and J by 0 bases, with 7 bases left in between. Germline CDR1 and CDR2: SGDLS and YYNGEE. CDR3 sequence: CASSVAQGSYEQYF. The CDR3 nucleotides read TGTGCCAGCAGCGTAGCCCAGGGCTCCTACGAGCAGTACTTC.

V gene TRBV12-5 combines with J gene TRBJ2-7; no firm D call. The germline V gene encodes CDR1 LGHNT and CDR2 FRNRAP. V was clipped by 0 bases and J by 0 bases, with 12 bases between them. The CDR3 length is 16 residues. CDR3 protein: CASGLVTRLYSYEQYF. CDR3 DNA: TGTGCTAGTGGTTTGGTAACCCGGTTATACTCCTACGAGCAGTACTTC.

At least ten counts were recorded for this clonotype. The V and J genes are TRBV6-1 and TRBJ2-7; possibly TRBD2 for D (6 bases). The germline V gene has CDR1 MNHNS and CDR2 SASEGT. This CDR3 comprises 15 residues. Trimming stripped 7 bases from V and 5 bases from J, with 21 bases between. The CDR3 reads CASMDLLGRQNEQYF. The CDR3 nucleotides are TGTGCCAGCATGGACCTCTTAGGGAGGCAGAACGAGCAGTACTTC.

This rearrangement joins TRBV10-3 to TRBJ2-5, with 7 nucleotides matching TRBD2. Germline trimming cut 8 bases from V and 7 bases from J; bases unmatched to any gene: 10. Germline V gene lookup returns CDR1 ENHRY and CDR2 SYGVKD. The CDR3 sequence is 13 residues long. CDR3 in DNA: TGTGCCATCCGCGGCCTGGGAGGGGTGACCCAGTACTTC. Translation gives CAIRGLGGVTQYF.

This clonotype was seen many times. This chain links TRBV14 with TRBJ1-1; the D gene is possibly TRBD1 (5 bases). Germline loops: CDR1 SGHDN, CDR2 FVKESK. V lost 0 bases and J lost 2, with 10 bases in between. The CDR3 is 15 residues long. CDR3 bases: TGTGCCAGCAGCCAAGAGACAGCCTTCAACACTGAAGCTTTCTTT. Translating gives CASSQETAFNTEAFF.

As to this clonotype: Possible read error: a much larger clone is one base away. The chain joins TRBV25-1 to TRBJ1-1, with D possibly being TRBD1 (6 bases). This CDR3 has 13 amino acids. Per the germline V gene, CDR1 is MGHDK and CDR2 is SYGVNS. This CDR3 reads CANSEAGATEAFF. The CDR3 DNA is TGTGCCAACAGTGAGGCAGGGGCAACTGAAGCTTTCTTT.

The CDR3 sequence is CASRLTGNPLKGETQYF. In DNA, the CDR3 is TGTGCCAGTCGCCTAACCGGGAACCCCTTAAAGGGAGAGACCCAGTACTTC. This chain uses TRBV6-1 with TRBJ2-5; perhaps TRBD2 as D (5 bases). The CDR3 length is 17 residues. V was pared by 9 bases and J by 4 bases, with 27 bases between. Germline CDR1 MNHNS, CDR2 SASEGT.

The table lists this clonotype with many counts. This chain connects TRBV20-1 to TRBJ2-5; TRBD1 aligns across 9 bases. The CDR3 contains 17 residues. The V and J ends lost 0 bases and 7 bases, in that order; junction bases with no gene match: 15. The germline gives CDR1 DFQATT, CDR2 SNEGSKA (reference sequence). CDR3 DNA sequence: TGCAGTGCTAGAGAAAGCTTGGGACAGGGTACTTCGGGGACCCAGTACTTC. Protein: CSARESLGQGTSGTQYF.

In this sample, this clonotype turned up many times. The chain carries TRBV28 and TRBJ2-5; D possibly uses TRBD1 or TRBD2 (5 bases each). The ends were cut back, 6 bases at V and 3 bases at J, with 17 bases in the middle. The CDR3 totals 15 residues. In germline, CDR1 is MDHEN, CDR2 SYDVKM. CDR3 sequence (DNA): TGTGCCAGCAGCCCTAGACCGGGGCAGGAAGAGACCCAGTACTTC. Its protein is CASSPRPGQEETQYF. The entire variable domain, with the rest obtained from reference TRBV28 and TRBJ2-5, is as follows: DVKVTQSSRYLVKRTGEKVFLECVQDMDHENMFWYRQDPGLGLRLIYFSYDVKMKEKGDIPEGYSVSREKKERFSLILESASTNQTSMYLCASSPRPGQEETQYFGPGTRLLVL.

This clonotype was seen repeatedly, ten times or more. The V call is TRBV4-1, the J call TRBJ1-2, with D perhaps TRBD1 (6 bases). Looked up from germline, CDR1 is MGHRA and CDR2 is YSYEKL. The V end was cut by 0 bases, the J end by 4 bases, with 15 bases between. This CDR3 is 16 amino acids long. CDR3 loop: CASSQEGTGRVYGYTF. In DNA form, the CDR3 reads TGCGCCAGCAGCCAAGAGGGAACAGGGAGGGTCTATGGCTACACCTTC.

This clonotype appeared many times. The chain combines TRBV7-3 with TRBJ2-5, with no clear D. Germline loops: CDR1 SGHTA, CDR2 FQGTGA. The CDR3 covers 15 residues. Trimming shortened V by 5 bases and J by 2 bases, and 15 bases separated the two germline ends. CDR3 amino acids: CASSPSLNGQETQYF. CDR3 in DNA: TGTGCCAGCAGCCCCTCTCTCAACGGGCAAGAGACCCAGTACTTC.

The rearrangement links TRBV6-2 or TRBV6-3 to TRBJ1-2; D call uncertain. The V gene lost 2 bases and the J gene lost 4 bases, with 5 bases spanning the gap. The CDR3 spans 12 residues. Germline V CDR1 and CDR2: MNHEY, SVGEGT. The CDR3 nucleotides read TGTGCCAGCAGTTACGGAACCTATGGCTACACCTTC. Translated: CASSYGTYGYTF.

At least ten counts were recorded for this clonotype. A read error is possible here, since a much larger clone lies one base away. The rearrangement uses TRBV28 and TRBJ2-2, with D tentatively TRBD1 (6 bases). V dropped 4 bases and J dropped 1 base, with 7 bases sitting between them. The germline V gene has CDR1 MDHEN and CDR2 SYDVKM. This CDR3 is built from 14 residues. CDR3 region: CASSSTGNTGELFF. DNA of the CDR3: TGTGCCAGCAGTTCGACAGGGAACACCGGGGAGCTGTTTTTT.

CDR3 loop: CASSLVTSGIGWETQYF. In DNA form, the CDR3 reads TGTGCCAGCAGCTTAGTAACTAGCGGGATAGGATGGGAGACCCAGTACTTC. The chain recombines TRBV7-6 with TRBJ2-5; the match to TRBD2 covers 10 bases. Trimming removed 1 base from V and 5 bases from J; junction bases left unmatched: 10. Germline V lookup: CDR1 SGHVS, CDR2 FNYEAQ. The CDR3 is made up of 17 amino acids. Full variable domain (missing parts from reference TRBV7-6 and TRBJ2-5): GAGVSQSPRYKVTKRGQDVALRCDPISGHVSLYWYRQALGQGPEFLTYFNYEAQQDKSGLPNDRFSAERPEGSISTLTIQRTEQRDSAMYRCASSLVTSGIGWETQYFGPGTRLLVL.

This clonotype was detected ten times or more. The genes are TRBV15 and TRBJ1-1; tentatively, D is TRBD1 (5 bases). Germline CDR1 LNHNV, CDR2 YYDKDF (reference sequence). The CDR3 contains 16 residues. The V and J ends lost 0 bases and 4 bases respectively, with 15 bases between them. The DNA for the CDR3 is TGTGCCACCAGCAGAGATGGGCAGGGCCGGAGCACTGAAGCTTTCTTT. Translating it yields CATSRDGQGRSTEAFF.

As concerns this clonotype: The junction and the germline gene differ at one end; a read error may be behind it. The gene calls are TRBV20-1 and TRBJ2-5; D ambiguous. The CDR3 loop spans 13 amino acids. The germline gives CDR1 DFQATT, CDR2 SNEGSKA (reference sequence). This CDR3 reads CSARSPLVETQCF. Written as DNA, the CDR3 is TGCAGTGCTAGATCCCCGCTAGTGGAGACCCAGTGCTTC.

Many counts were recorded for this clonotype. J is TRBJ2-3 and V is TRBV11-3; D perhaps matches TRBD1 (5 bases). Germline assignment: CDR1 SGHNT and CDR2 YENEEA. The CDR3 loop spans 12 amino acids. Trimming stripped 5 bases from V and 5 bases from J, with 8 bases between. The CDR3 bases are TGTGCCAGCAGCACCGACAGAGATACGCAGTATTTT. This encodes CASSTDRDTQYF.

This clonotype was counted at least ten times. This CDR3 reads CASSPAGNSNYGYTF. The CDR3 DNA is TGTGCCAGCAGCCCCGCGGGGAACAGTAACTATGGCTACACCTTC. This chain joins TRBV6-5 and TRBJ1-2; unclear D gene. CDR1 is MNHEY and CDR2 is SVGAGI in the germline V gene. The V and J ends lost 6 bases and 1 base respectively, with 15 bases between them. The CDR3 is 15 amino acids.

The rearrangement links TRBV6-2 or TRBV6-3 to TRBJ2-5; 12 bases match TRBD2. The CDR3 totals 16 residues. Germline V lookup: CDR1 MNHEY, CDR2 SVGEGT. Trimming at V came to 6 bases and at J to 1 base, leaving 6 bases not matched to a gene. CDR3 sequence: CASSLLAGGFQETQYF. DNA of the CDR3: TGTGCCAGCAGCCTACTAGCGGGAGGTTTCCAAGAGACCCAGTACTTC.

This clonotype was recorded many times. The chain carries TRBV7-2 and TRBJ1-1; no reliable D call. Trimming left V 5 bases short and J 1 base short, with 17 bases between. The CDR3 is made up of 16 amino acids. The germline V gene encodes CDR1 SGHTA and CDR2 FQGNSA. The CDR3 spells CASSLPYRVGNTEAFF. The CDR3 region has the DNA TGTGCCAGCAGCCTACCATACAGAGTAGGGAACACTGAAGCTTTCTTT.

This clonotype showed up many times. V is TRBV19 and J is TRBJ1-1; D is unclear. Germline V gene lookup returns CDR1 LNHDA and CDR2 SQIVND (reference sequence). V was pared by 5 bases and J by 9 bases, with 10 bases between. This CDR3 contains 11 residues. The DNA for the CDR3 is TGTGCCAGTAGTTACGCGGATAAAGCTTTCTTT. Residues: CASSYADKAFF.

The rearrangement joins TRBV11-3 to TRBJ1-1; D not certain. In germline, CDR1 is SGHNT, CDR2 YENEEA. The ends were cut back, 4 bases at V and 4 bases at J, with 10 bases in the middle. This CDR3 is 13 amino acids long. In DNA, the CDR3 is TGTGCCAGCAGCTCCGAGAGGTTCACTGAAGCTTTCTTT. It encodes CASSSERFTEAFF.

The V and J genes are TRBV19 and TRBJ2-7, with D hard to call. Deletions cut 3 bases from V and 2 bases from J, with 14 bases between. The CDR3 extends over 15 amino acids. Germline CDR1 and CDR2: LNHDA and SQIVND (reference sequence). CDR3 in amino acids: CASSISSDEPYEQYF. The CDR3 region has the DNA TGTGCCAGTAGTATTTCTTCGGACGAACCCTACGAGCAGTACTTC.

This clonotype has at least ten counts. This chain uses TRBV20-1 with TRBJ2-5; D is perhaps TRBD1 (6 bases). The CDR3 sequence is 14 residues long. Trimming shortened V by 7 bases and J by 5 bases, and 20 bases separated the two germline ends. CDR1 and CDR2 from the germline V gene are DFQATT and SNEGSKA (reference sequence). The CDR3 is CSVRQQGIGETQYF. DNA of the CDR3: TGCAGTGTTCGACAACAGGGAATTGGGGAGACCCAGTACTTC.

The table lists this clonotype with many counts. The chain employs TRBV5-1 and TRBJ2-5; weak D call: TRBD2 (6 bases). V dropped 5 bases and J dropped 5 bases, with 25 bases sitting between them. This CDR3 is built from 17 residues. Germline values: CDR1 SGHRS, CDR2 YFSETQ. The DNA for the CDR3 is TGCGCCAGCAGTATTATAGGAGGGCAGGGTTTCCGCGAGACCCAGTACTTC. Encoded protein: CASSIIGGQGFRETQYF.

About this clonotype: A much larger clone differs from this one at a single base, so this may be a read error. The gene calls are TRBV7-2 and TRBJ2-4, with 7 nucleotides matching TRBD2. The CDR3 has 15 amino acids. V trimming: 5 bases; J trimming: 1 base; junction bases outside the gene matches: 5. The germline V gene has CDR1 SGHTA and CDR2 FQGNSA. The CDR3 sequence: CASSRTRWAKNIQYF. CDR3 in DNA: TGTGCCAGCAGCCGGACTAGATGGGCCAAAAACATTCAGTACTTC. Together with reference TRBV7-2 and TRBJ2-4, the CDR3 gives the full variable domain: GAGVSQSPSNKVTEKGKDVELRCDPISGHTALYWYRQSLGQGLEFLIYFQGNSAPDKSGLPSDRFSAERTGGSVSTLTIQRTQQEDSAVYLCASSRTRWAKNIQYFGAGTRLSVL.

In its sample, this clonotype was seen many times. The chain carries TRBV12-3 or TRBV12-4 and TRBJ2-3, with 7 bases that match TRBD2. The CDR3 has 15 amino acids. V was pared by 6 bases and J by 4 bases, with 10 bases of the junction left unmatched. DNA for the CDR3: TGTGCCAGCAGCACTTTAGCGGGTCTGGCAGATACGCAGTATTTT. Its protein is CASSTLAGLADTQYF.